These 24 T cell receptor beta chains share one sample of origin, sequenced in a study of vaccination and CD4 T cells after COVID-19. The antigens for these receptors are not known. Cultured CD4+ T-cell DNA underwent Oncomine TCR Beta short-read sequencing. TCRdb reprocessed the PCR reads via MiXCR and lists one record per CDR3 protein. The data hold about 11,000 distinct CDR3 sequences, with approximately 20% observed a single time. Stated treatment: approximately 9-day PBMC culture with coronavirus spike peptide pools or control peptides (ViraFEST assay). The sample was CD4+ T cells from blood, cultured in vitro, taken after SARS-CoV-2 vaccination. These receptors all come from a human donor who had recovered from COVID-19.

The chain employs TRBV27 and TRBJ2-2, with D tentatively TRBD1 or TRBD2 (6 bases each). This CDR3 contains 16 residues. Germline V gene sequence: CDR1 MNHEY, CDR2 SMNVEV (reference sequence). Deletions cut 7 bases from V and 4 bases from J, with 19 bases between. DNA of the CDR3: TGTGCCAGCACACGGGGGCTCGGGAGACGCACCGGGGAGCTGTTTTTT. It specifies CASTRGLGRRTGELFF.

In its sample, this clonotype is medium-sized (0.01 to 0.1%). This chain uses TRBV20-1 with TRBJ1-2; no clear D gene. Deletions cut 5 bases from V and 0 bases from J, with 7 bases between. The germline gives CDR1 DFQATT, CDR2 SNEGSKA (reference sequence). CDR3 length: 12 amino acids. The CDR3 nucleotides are TGCAGTGCTCCCTCGACTAACTATGGCTACACCTTC. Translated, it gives CSAPSTNYGYTF.

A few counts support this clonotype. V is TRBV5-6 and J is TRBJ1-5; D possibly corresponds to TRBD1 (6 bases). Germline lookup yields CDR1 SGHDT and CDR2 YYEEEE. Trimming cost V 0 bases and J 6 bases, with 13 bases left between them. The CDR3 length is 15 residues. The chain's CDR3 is CASSLAGTGSQPQHF. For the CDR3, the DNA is TGTGCCAGCAGCTTGGCCGGAACAGGGAGTCAGCCCCAGCATTTT.

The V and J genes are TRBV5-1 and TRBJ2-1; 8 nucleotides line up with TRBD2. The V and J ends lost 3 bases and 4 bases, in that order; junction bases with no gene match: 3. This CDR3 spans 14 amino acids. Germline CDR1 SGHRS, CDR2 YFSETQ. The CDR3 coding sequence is TGCGCCAGCAGCTCCTTAGCGGGGTACAATGAGCAGTTCTTC. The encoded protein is CASSSLAGYNEQFF.

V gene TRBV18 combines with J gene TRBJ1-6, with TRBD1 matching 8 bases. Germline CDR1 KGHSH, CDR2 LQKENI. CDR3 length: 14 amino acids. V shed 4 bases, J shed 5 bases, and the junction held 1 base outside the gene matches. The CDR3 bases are TGTGCCAGCTCACAACAGGGGGATAATTCACCCCTCCACTTT. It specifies CASSQQGDNSPLHF.

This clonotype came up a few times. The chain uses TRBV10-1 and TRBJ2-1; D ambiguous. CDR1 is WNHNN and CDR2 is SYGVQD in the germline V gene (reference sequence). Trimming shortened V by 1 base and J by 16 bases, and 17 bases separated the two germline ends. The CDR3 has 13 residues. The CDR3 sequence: CASSELVFGEVFF. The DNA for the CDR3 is TGCGCCAGCAGTGAGTTGGTTTTCGGCGAGGTTTTCTTC.

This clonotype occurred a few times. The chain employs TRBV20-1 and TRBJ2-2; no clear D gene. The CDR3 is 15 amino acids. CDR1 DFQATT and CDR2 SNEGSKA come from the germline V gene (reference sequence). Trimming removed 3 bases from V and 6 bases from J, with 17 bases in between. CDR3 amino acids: CSASSLPEGAGELFF. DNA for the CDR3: TGCAGTGCTAGTTCGCTACCCGAAGGAGCCGGGGAGCTGTTTTTT.

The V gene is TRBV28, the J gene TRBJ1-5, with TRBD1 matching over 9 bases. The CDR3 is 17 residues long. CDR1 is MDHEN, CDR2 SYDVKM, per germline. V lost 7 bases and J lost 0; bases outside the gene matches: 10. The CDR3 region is CASIRQGGKGSNQPQHF. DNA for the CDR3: TGTGCCAGCATTCGACAGGGGGGGAAGGGTAGCAATCAGCCCCAGCATTTT.

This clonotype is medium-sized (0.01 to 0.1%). The CDR3 DNA is TGTGCCAGCAGCTCCCAACAGGGGAACTATGGCTACACCTTC. Translating it yields CASSSQQGNYGYTF. This chain links TRBV7-2 with TRBJ1-2; 7 bases map to TRBD1. The CDR3 loop spans 14 amino acids. V lost 4 bases to trimming and J lost 2 bases; unmatched junction nucleotides: 4. Per germline, CDR1 SGHTA and CDR2 FQGNSA.

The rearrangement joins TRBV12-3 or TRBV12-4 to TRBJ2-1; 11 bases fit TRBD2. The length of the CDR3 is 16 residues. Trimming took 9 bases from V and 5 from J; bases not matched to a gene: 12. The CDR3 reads CASYPSGRWVHNEQFF. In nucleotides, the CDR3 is TGTGCCAGTTATCCTAGCGGGAGGTGGGTCCACAATGAGCAGTTCTTC.

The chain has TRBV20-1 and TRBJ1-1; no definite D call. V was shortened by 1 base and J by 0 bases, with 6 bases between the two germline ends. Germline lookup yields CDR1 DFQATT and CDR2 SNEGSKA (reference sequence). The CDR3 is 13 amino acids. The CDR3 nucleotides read TGCAGTGCTAGAGGGCATATGAACACTGAAGCTTTCTTT. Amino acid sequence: CSARGHMNTEAFF.

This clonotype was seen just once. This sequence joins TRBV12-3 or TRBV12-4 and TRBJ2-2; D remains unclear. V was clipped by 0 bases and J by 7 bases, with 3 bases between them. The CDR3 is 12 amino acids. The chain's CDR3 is CASSLAVGELFF. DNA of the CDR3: TGTGCCAGCAGTTTAGCGGTCGGGGAGCTGTTTTTT.

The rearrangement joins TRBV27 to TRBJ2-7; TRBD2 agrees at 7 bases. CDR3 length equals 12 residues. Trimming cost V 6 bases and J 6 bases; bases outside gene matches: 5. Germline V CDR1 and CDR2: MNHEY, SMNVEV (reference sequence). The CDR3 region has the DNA TGTGCCAGCAGCTGGGGAGGGAGCGAGCAGTACTTC. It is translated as CASSWGGSEQYF.

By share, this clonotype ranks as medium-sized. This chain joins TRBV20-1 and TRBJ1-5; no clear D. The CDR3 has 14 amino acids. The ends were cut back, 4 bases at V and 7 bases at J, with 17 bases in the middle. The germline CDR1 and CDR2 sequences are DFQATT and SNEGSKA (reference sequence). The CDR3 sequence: CSAKEGSGRQPQHF. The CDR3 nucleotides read TGCAGTGCTAAGGAAGGCTCTGGGCGACAGCCCCAGCATTTT.

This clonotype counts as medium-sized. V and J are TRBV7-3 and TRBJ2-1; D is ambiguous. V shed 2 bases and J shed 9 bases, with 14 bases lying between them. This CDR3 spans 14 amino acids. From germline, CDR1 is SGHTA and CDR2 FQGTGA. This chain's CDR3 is CASSLEGTALEQFF. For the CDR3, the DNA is TGTGCCAGCAGCTTAGAAGGAACGGCTCTTGAGCAGTTCTTC.

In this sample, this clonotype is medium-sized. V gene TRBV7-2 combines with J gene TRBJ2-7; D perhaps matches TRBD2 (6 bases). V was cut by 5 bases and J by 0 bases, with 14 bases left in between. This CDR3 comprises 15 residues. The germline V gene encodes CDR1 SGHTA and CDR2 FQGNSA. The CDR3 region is CASSPAGPSSYEQYF. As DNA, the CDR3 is TGTGCCAGCAGCCCGGCGGGACCGAGCTCCTACGAGCAGTACTTC.

CDR3 protein: CASSLRSVGGNEQFF. Written as DNA, the CDR3 is TGCGCCAGCAGCTTGAGAAGCGTGGGGGGCAATGAGCAGTTCTTC. V and J are TRBV5-1 and TRBJ2-1, with D perhaps matching TRBD2 (6 bases). Trimming left V 1 base short and J 6 bases short, with 14 bases between. The CDR3 totals 15 residues. Germline V gene sequence: CDR1 SGHRS, CDR2 YFSETQ.

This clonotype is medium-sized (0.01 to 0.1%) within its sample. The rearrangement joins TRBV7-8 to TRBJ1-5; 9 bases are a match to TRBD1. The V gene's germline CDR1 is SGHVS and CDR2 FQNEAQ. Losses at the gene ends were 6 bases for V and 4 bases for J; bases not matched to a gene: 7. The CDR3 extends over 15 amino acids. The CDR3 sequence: CASSRGQGSNQPQHF. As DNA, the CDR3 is TGTGCCAGCAGTCGTGGACAGGGGAGTAATCAGCCCCAGCATTTT.

The CDR3 loop reads CSVYARGAGEQYF. Written as DNA, the CDR3 is TGCAGCGTCTACGCCCGGGGGGCGGGTGAGCAGTACTTC. This sequence joins TRBV29-1 and TRBJ2-7; D possibly corresponds to TRBD2 (7 bases). This CDR3 is 13 amino acids long. Deletions cut 6 bases from V and 7 bases from J, with 19 bases between. The germline V gene has CDR1 SQVTM and CDR2 ANQGSEA.

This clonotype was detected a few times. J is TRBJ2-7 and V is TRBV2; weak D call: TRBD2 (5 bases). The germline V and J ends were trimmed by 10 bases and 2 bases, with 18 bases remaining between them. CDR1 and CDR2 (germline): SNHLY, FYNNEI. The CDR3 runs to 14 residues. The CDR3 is CANKGLATAYEQYF. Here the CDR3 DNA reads TGTGCCAACAAAGGCCTAGCCACTGCCTACGAGCAGTACTTC.

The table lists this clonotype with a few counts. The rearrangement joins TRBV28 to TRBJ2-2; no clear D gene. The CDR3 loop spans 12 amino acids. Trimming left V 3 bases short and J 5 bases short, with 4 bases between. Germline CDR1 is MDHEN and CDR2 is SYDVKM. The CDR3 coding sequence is TGTGCCAGCAGTTTGACGACCGGGGAGCTGTTTTTT. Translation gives CASSLTTGELFF.

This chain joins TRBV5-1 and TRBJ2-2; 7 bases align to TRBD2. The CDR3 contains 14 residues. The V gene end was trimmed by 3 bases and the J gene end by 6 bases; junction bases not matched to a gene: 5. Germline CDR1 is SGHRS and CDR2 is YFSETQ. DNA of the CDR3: TGCGCCAGCAGCTGGGGGGGTCGGTCCGGGGAGCTGTTTTTT. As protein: CASSWGGRSGELFF.

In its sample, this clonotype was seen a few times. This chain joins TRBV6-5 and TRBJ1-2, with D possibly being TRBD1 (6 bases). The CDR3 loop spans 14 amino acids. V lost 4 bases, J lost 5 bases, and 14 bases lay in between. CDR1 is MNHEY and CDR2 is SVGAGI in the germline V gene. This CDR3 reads CASSSQGGRYGYTF. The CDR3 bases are TGTGCCAGCAGTTCCCAAGGGGGAAGGTATGGCTACACCTTC.

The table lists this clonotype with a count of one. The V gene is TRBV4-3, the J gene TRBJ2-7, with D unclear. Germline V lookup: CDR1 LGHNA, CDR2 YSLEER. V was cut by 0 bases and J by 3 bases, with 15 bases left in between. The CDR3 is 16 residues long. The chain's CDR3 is CASSQDSTGRSYEQYF. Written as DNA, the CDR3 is TGCGCCAGCAGCCAAGATTCAACGGGCAGAAGCTACGAGCAGTACTTC.